This TCR beta chain was identified in a study of blood T cells in healthy people across ages. The sample providers were healthy Caucasian people from Russia, aged about 6 to 90. Together with a sample-barcoded 5' primer, a J-beta primer mix was included in a second PCR lasting roughly 6 to 12 cycles. TCRdb re-called the 5' RACE reads with MiXCR, one entry per CDR3 protein. The sample records 800,000 to 1,300,000 distinct CDR3 sequences, roughly a quarter being singletons. Trimming cost V 3 bases and J 6 bases, with 10 bases left between them. The CDR3 extends over 13 amino acids. Germline CDR1 and CDR2: SGHDN and FVKESK. This sample was also put to use in a study of T cells of mothers and their children.

The chain employs TRBV14 and TRBJ2-3; perhaps TRBD2 as D (6 bases). The sequence was collected from a girl aged 2-10 years in good health. Specimen: blood. The CDR3 DNA follows: TGTGCCAGCAGCCAGGGGAGGTGGGATACGCAGTATTTT. Protein: CASSQGRWDTQYF.